The rows below give T cell receptor beta chains drawn from one sample of a study of blood T cell repertoires in COVID-19. The protocol was immunoSEQ multiplex PCR, while the TCRdb copy is restricted to in-frame clones and leaves out a portion. The repertoire has 200,000 to 250,000 clones, around 81% of them found once; the top ten carry around 13%. The sequenced material came from peripheral blood. Receptors originate from a human donor in a cohort sampled during active COVID-19. The CDR3 runs from the conserved cysteine through the conserved F or W. The order of the fields is J gene, V gene, clone size, D gene, CDR3 protein, CDR3 DNA. D genes are given only for firm matches. Clone size is shown for a subset of rows, as once, few, many or a class of expanded clone.

J gene: TRBJ2-2; V gene: TRBV2; clone size: -; D gene: -; CDR3 protein: CASSEGLGELFF; CDR3 DNA: TGTGCCAGCAGTGAAGGTCTGGGGGAGCTGTTTTTT
J gene: TRBJ2-3; V gene: TRBV3-1/TRBV3-2; clone size: -; D gene: TRBD2; CDR3 protein: CASSQESGLAPGSDTQYF; CDR3 DNA: TGTGCCAGCAGCCAAGAATCCGGACTAGCTCCTGGGTCGGATACGCAGTATTTT
J gene: TRBJ2-7; V gene: TRBV19; clone size: -; D gene: -; CDR3 protein: CASSPGVATYEQYF; CDR3 DNA: TGTGCCAGTAGCCCGGGGGTTGCGACCTACGAGCAGTACTTC
J gene: TRBJ1-5; V gene: TRBV19; clone size: few; D gene: -; CDR3 protein: CASSIAGNQPQHF; CDR3 DNA: TGTGCCAGTAGTATCGCAGGAAATCAGCCCCAGCATTTT
J gene: TRBJ1-1; V gene: TRBV7-9; clone size: -; D gene: -; CDR3 protein: CASSSSLGNTEAFF; CDR3 DNA: TGTGCCAGCAGCTCCTCCCTCGGGAACACTGAAGCTTTCTTT
J gene: TRBJ2-1; V gene: TRBV12-2; clone size: once; D gene: -; CDR3 protein: CASRLAYLGQNFNEQFF; CDR3 DNA: TGTGCAAGTCGCTTAGCCTATCTCGGACAGAATTTTAATGAGCAGTTCTTC
J gene: TRBJ1-1; V gene: TRBV5-1; clone size: -; D gene: -; CDR3 protein: CASSLDRNTEAFF; CDR3 DNA: TGCGCCAGCAGCCTGGACAGAAACACTGAAGCTTTCTTT
J gene: TRBJ1-1; V gene: TRBV11-2; clone size: once; D gene: TRBD1; CDR3 protein: CASSFGTGDTEAFF; CDR3 DNA: TGTGCCAGCAGCTTTGGGACAGGGGACACTGAAGCTTTCTTT
J gene: TRBJ2-7; V gene: TRBV28; clone size: -; D gene: TRBD2; CDR3 protein: CASSLKPSGTYEQYF; CDR3 DNA: TGTGCCAGCAGTTTAAAGCCTAGCGGGACCTACGAGCAGTACTTC
J gene: TRBJ1-2; V gene: TRBV28; clone size: -; D gene: -; CDR3 protein: CANAARVDGGYTF; CDR3 DNA: TGTGCTAACGCCGCACGGGTTGACGGTGGCTACACCTTC
J gene: TRBJ1-2; V gene: TRBV19; clone size: -; D gene: -; CDR3 protein: CASSPPFPDAARARGYTF; CDR3 DNA: TGTGCCAGTAGTCCCCCCTTCCCAGACGCCGCCAGGGCAAGAGGCTACACCTTC
J gene: TRBJ1-6; V gene: TRBV7-8; clone size: -; D gene: TRBD1; CDR3 protein: CASSLEQGDSPLHF; CDR3 DNA: TGTGCCAGCAGCTTAGAACAGGGGGATTCACCCCTCCACTTT
J gene: TRBJ2-1; V gene: TRBV4-1; clone size: -; D gene: TRBD2; CDR3 protein: CASSQDSAGGALRQFF; CDR3 DNA: TGCGCCAGCAGCCAAGATTCGGCGGGGGGGGCCCTACGGCAGTTCTTC
J gene: TRBJ1-5; V gene: TRBV18; clone size: -; D gene: -; CDR3 protein: CASSPSTGNQPQHF; CDR3 DNA: TGTGCCAGCTCACCGTCGACAGGCAATCAGCCCCAGCATTTT
J gene: TRBJ2-2; V gene: TRBV7-6; clone size: -; D gene: TRBD2; CDR3 protein: CASSSSGGSPGELFF; CDR3 DNA: TGTGCCAGCAGTTCTAGCGGGGGGTCTCCCGGGGAGCTGTTTTTT
J gene: TRBJ2-3; V gene: TRBV5-1; clone size: -; D gene: TRBD2; CDR3 protein: CASSFVTSSTDTQYF; CDR3 DNA: TGCGCCAGCAGCTTCGTGACTAGCAGTACAGATACGCAGTATTTT
J gene: TRBJ2-7; V gene: TRBV19; clone size: -; D gene: TRBD2; CDR3 protein: CASSIRVTGGPYEQYF; CDR3 DNA: TGTGCCAGTAGTATCCGTGTGACGGGAGGGCCCTACGAGCAGTACTTC
J gene: TRBJ2-7; V gene: TRBV27; clone size: -; D gene: TRBD2; CDR3 protein: CASSLGPGLAGVSYEQYF; CDR3 DNA: TGTGCCAGCAGTCTCGGGCCGGGACTAGCGGGAGTCTCCTACGAGCAGTACTTC
J gene: TRBJ1-1; V gene: TRBV19; clone size: once; D gene: -; CDR3 protein: CASNFPGTEAFF; CDR3 DNA: TGTGCCAGTAACTTTCCGGGGACTGAAGCTTTCTTT
J gene: TRBJ2-7; V gene: TRBV7-9; clone size: -; D gene: TRBD1; CDR3 protein: CASSLWDRGGEQYF; CDR3 DNA: TGTGCCAGCAGCTTATGGGACAGGGGGGGTGAGCAGTACTTC
J gene: TRBJ1-1; V gene: TRBV7-9; clone size: -; D gene: -; CDR3 protein: CASSFRLENTEAFF; CDR3 DNA: TGTGCCAGCAGCTTTAGATTAGAGAACACTGAAGCTTTCTTT
J gene: TRBJ1-6; V gene: TRBV9; clone size: once; D gene: -; CDR3 protein: CASSVARPNSPLHF; CDR3 DNA: TGTGCCAGCAGCGTAGCCAGGCCCAATTCACCCCTCCACTTT
J gene: TRBJ2-1; V gene: TRBV2; clone size: -; D gene: TRBD1; CDR3 protein: CASSEEVQGEFF; CDR3 DNA: TGTGCCAGCAGTGAAGAGGTGCAGGGGGAGTTCTTC
J gene: TRBJ2-1; V gene: TRBV7-9; clone size: -; D gene: -; CDR3 protein: CASSLEYSWRASSYNEQFF; CDR3 DNA: TGTGCCAGCAGCTTAGAATATAGTTGGAGGGCCAGCTCCTACAATGAGCAGTTCTTC